This T cell receptor beta chain originates from a study of vaccination and CD4 T cells after COVID-19. Trimming took 3 bases from V and 3 from J; bases not matched to a gene: 3. The CDR3 runs 14 residues. Germline CDR1 reads DFQATT; CDR2 reads SNEGSKA (reference sequence). In the case of this clonotype: What it binds is not known.

Cultured CD4+ T cell DNA was sequenced using the Oncomine TCR Beta short-read assay. Extraction of genomic DNA was performed on cultured CD4+ T cells. TCRdb recomputed calls from the PCR reads with MiXCR, one row per CDR3 protein. This table holds around 16,000 distinct CDR3 sequences, 30% to 35% found once. Overall study findings and caveats: Median SARS-CoV-2-reactive clonotype numbers went from approximately 21 to 38; this increase was not significant.

Stated treatment: approximately 11-day PBMC culture with coronavirus spike peptide pools or control peptides (ViraFEST assay). ViraFEST relied on peptide pools to expand antigen-specific T cells; the TCRs were sequenced afterward. The chain employs TRBV20-1 and TRBJ2-1; 9 positions match TRBD1. This receptor was identified in a human donor with COVID-19. Source material: cultured CD4+ T cells from blood. CDR3 residues: CSASSTGGYNEQFF. The CDR3 nucleotides are TGCAGTGCTAGTTCGACAGGGGGCTACAATGAGCAGTTCTTC.